This record concerns one T cell receptor (beta chain) sequence. Its antigen is currently unknown. Trimming removed 6 bases at V and 3 bases at J, with 8 bases between. CDR3 length: 12 residues. Germline assignment: CDR1 ENHRY and CDR2 SYGVKD. Assay: immunoSEQ multiplex PCR; the TCRdb copy retains only in-frame clones and omits some. The table shows some 140,000 clones, with 84% occurring only once. The data originate from a study of T cell responses to AZD1222 COVID-19 vaccine. Study-wide background: Researchers grouped second doses given at about 4 or about 12 weeks into one pool. Study conclusions and caveats: Clonal diversity was possibly underestimated, and the donors were mostly white British, with more females. Spike was spanned by vaccine-associated CD4 TCRs, which were dominant at 160-218 and 743-854. Baseline seropositivity characterized only six or seven AZD1222 recipients.

The sequencing used peripheral blood, collected on day 0 of AZD1222 vaccination. This clonotype originated in an adult in good health. The chain combines TRBV10-3 with TRBJ2-5, with D possibly being TRBD1 (6 bases). This CDR3 is CAISHREETQYF. CDR3 bases: TGTGCCATCAGCCACAGGGAAGAGACCCAGTACTTC.